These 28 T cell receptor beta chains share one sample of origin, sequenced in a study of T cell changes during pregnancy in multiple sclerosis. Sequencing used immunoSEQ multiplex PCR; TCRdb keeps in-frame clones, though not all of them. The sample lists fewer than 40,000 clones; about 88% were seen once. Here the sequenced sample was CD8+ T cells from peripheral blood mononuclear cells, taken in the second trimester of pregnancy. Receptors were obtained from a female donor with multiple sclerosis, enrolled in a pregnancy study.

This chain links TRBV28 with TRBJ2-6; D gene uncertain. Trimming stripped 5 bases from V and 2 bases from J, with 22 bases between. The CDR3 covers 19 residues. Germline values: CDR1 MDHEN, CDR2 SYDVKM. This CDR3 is CASSPTTEVLRTGANVLTF. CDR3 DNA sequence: TGTGCCAGCAGTCCGACCACCGAGGTTTTGAGGACTGGGGCCAACGTCCTGACTTTC.

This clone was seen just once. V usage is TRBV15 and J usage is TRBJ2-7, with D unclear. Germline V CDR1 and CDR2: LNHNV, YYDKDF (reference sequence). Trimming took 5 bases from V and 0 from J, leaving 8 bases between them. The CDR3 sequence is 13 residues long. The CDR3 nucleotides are TGTGCCACCAGCGCGGATAACTCCTACGAGCAGTACTTC. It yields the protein CATSADNSYEQYF.

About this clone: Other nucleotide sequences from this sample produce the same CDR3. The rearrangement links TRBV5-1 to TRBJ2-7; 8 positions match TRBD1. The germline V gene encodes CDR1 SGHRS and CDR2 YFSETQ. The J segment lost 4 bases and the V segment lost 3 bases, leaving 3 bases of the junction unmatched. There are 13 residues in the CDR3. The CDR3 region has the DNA TGCGCCAGCAGCTCAGGGACAGGTTACGAGCAGTACTTC. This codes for CASSSGTGYEQYF.

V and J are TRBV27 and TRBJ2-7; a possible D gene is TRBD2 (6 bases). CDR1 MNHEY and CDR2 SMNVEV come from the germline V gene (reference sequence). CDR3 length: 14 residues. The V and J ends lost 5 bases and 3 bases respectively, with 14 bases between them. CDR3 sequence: CASSMGQGLYEQYF. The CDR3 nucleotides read TGTGCCAGCAGTATGGGGCAGGGACTCTACGAGCAGTACTTC.

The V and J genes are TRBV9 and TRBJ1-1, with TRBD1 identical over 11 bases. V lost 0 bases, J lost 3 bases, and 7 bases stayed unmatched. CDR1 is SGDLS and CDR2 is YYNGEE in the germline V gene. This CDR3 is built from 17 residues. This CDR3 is CASSVAGQGAGDTEAFF. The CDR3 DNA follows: TGTGCCAGCAGCGTAGCCGGACAGGGGGCGGGAGACACTGAAGCTTTCTTT. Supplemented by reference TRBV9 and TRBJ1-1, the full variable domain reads DSGVTQTPKHLITATGQRVTLRCSPRSGDLSVYWYQQSLDQGLQFLIQYYNGEERAKGNILERFSAQQFPDLHSELNLSSLELGDSALYFCASSVAGQGAGDTEAFFGQGTRLTVV.

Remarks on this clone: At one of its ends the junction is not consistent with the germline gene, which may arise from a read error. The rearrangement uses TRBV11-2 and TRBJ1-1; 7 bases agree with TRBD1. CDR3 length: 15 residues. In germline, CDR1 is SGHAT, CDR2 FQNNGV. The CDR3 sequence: CASSVDSRGHTEAFF. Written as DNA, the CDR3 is TGTGCCAGCAGCGTAGATTCAAGGGGGCACACTGAAGCTTTCTTT.

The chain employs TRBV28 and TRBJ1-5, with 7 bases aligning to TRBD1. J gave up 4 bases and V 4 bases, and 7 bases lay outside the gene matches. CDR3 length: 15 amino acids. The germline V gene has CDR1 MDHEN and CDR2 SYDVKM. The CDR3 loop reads CASSSRTGRNQPQHF. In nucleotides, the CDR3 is TGTGCCAGCAGTTCGCGGACAGGACGGAATCAGCCCCAGCATTTT.

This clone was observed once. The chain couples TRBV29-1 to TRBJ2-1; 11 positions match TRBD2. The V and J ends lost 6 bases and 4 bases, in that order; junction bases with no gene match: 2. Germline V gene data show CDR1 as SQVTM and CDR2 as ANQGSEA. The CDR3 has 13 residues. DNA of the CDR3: TGCAGCGTAGGGACTAGCGGATACAATGAGCAGTTCTTC. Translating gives CSVGTSGYNEQFF.

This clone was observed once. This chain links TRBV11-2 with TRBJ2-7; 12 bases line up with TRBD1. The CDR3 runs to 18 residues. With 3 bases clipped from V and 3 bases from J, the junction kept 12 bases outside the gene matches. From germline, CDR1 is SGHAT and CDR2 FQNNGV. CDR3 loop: CASSFRDRGPFSGYEQYF. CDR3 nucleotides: TGTGCCAGCAGCTTCCGGGACAGGGGGCCTTTTAGTGGCTACGAGCAGTACTTC. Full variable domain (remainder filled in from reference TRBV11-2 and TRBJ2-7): EAGVAQSPRYKIIEKRQSVAFWCNPISGHATLYWYQQILGQGPKLLIQFQNNGVVDDSQLPKDRFSAERLKGVDSTLKIQPAKLEDSAVYLCASSFRDRGPFSGYEQYFGPGTRLTVT.

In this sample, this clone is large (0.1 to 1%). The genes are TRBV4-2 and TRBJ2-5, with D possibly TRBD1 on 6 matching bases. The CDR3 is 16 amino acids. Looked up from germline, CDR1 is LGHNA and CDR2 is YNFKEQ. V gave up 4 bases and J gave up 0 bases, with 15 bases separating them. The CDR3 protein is CASSPEHRAYQETQYF. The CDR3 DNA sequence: TGTGCCAGCAGCCCGGAACACAGGGCTTACCAAGAGACCCAGTACTTC.

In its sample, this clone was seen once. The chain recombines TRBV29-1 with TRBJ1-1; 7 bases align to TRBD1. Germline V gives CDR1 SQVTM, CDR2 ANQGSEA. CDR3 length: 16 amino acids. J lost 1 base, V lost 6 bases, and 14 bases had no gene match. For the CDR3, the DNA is TGCAGCGTCACAGCCGCACAGGGACAGCCGAACACTGAAGCTTTCTTT. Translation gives CSVTAAQGQPNTEAFF.

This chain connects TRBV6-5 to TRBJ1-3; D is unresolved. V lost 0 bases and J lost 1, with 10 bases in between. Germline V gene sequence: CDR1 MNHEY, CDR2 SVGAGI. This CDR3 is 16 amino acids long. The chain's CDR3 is CASSYSIWQSGNTIYF. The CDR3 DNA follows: TGTGCCAGCAGTTACTCGATTTGGCAGTCTGGAAACACCATATATTTT.

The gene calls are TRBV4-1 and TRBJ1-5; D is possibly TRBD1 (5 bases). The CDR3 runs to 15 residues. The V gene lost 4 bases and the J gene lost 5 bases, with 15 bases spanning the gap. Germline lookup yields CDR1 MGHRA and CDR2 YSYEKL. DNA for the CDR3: TGCGCCAGCAGCCCCTGGACCTCGGGGGATCAGCCCCAGCATTTT. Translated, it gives CASSPWTSGDQPQHF.

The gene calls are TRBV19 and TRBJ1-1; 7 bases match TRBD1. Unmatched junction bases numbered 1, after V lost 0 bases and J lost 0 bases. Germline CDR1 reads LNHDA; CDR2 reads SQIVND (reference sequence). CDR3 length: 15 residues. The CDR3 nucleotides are TGTGCCAGTAGTATAGAACAGGGGATGAACACTGAAGCTTTCTTT. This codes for CASSIEQGMNTEAFF.

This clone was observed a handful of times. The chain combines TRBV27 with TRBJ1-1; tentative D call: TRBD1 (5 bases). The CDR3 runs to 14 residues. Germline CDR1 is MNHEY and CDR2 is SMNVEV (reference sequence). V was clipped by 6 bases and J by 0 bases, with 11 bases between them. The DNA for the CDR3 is TGTGCCAGCAGGCCAGGGCGGATGAACACTGAAGCTTTCTTT. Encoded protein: CASRPGRMNTEAFF.

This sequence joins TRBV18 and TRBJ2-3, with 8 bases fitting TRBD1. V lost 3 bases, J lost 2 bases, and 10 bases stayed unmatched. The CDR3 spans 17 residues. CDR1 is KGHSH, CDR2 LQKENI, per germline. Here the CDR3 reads CASSPTDRGTVTDTQYF. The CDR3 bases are TGTGCCAGCTCACCCACCGACAGGGGAACCGTCACAGATACGCAGTATTTT.

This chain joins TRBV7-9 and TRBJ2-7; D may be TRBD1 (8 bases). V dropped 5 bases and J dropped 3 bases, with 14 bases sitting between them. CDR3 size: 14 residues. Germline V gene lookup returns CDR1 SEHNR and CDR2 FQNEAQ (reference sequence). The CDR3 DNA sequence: TGTGCCAGCAGCCCAAGCGGGACAGGCTACGAGCAGTACTTC. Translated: CASSPSGTGYEQYF.

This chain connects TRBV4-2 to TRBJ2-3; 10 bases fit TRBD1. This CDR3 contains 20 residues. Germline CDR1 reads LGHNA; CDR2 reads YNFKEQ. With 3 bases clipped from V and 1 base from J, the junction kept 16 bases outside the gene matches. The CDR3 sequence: CASSHISGTGAFRGTDTQYF. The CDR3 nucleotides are TGTGCCAGCAGCCACATATCCGGGACAGGGGCTTTCCGGGGCACAGATACGCAGTATTTT.

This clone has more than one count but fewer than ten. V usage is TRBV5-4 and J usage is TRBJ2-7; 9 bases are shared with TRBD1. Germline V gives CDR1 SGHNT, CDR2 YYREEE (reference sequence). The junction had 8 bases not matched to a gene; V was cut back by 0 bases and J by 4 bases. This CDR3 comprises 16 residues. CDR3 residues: CASSLGGTGRGYEQYF. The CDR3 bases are TGTGCCAGCAGCTTGGGAGGGACAGGGAGAGGTTACGAGCAGTACTTC.

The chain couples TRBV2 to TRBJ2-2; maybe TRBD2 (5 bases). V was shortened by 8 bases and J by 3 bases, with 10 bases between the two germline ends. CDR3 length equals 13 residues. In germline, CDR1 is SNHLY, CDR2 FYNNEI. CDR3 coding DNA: TGTGCCAGCGAGGGATGGGACACCGGGGAGCTGTTTTTT. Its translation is CASEGWDTGELFF.

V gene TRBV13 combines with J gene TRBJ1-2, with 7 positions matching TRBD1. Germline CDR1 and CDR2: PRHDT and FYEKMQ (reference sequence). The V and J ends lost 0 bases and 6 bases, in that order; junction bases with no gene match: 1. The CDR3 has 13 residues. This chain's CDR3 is CASSLGQGNGYTF. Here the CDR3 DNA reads TGTGCCAGCAGCTTAGGACAGGGGAATGGCTACACCTTC. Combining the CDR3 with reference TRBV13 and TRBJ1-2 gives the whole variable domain AAGVIQSPRHLIKEKRETATLKCYPIPRHDTVYWYQQGPGQDPQFLISFYEKMQSDKGSIPDRFSAQQFSDYHSELNMSSLELGDSALYFCASSLGQGNGYTFGSGTRLTVV.

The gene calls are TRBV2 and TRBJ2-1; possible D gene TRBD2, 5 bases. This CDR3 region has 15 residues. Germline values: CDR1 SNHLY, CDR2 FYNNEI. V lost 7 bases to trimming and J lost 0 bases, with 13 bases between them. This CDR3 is CASTPSWSSYNEQFF. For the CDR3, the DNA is TGTGCCAGCACCCCTAGCTGGAGCTCCTACAATGAGCAGTTCTTC.

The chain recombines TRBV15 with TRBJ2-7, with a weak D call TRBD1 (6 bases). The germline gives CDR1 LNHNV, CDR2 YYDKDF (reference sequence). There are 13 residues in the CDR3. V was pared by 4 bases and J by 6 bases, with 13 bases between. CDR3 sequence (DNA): TGTGCCACCAGCATTCTACAGGGACGCGAGCAGTACTTC. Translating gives CATSILQGREQYF.

Written as DNA, the CDR3 is TGTGCCAGCAGCTTAGATCTAGTAAATGAGCAGTTCTTC. This gives the protein CASSLDLVNEQFF. The V gene is TRBV7-9, the J gene TRBJ2-1; no definite D call. The length of the CDR3 is 13 residues. V dropped 1 base and J dropped 7 bases, with 8 bases sitting between them. Germline assignment: CDR1 SEHNR and CDR2 FQNEAQ (reference sequence).

CDR3 sequence: CASSGSGRKERKETQYF. CDR3 nucleotide sequence: TGTGCCAGCAGCGGGAGCGGGAGGAAAGAACGGAAAGAGACCCAGTACTTC. This sequence joins TRBV2 and TRBJ2-5; 9 bases fit TRBD2. V trimming: 6 bases; J trimming: 3 bases; junction bases outside the gene matches: 14. Germline CDR1 and CDR2: SNHLY and FYNNEI. The CDR3 extends over 17 amino acids.

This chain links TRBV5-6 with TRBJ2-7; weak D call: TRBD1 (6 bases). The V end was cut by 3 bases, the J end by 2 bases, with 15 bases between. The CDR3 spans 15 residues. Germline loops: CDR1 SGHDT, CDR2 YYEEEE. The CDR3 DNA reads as TGTGCCAGCAGCTCCCGCTGGACAGCAGCCTACGAGCAGTACTTC. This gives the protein CASSSRWTAAYEQYF. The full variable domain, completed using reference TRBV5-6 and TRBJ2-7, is DAGVTQSPTHLIKTRGQQVTLRCSPKSGHDTVSWYQQALGQGPQFIFQYYEEEERQRGNFPDRFSGHQFPNYSSELNVNALLLGDSALYLCASSSRWTAAYEQYFGPGTRLTVT.

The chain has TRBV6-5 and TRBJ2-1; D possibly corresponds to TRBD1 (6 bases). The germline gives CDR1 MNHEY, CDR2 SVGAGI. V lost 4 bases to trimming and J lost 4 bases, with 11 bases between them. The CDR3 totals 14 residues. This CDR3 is CASSLDSLYNEQFF. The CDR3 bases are TGTGCCAGCAGTTTGGACAGCCTATACAATGAGCAGTTCTTC.

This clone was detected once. The CDR3 DNA is TGTGCCAGCCGCAATTCAGGGGACTACGAGCAGTACTTC. It codes for CASRNSGDYEQYF. The genes are TRBV14 and TRBJ2-7, with D perhaps TRBD1 (6 bases). The CDR3 runs 13 residues. CDR1 and CDR2 from the germline V gene are SGHDN and FVKESK. V dropped 8 bases and J dropped 3 bases, with 14 bases sitting between them.